Following are 8 T cell receptor beta chains from one sample sequenced in a study of blood T cell repertoires in COVID-19. Libraries were prepared by immunoSEQ multiplex PCR; TCRdb keeps only in-frame clonotypes and omits some of them. The table has 200,000 or so clones, approximately 80% seen once. The specimen sequenced was PBMCs or T cells enriched from blood (not recorded which). These receptors all come from a man aged 55 to 70 who had recovered from COVID-19.

The chain links TRBV5-1 to TRBJ2-1, with TRBD1 matching 8 bases. This CDR3 is built from 12 residues. The trim removed 4 bases at V and 9 bases at J, leaving 3 bases unmatched. Germline CDR1 SGHRS, CDR2 YFSETQ. In nucleotides, the CDR3 is TGCGCCAGCAGCCCGGACAGGGCTGAGCAGTTCTTC. This translates into CASSPDRAEQFF.

The CDR3 region has the DNA TGTGCCAGTAGTTCGACGGGACAGGGTGGGGGCGATGAGCAGTTCTTC. It yields the protein CASSSTGQGGGDEQFF. The chain has TRBV19 and TRBJ2-1; 9 bases map to TRBD1. The V segment lost 5 bases and the J segment 8 bases; nucleotides outside the gene matches: 13. Germline CDR1 and CDR2: LNHDA and SQIVND (reference sequence). The CDR3 consists of 16 residues.

This clone showed up just once. V and J are TRBV6-1 and TRBJ2-2; possible D gene TRBD1, 6 bases. The V end was cut by 3 bases, the J end by 1 base, with 12 bases between. From germline, CDR1 is MNHNS and CDR2 SASEGT. The CDR3 is 16 residues long. This CDR3 is CASSDLRQVNTGELFF. As DNA, the CDR3 is TGTGCCAGCAGTGATTTAAGACAGGTGAACACCGGGGAGCTGTTTTTT.

The genes are TRBV6-5 and TRBJ2-3, with D possibly matching TRBD2 (5 bases). V was cut by 2 bases and J by 3 bases, with 12 bases left in between. There are 15 residues in the CDR3. Germline V lookup: CDR1 MNHEY, CDR2 SVGAGI. CDR3 nucleotides: TGTGCCAGCAGTTACGAGGGCCGCGGGACAGATACGCAGTATTTT. Its protein product is CASSYEGRGTDTQYF.

This chain links TRBV6-2 or TRBV6-3 with TRBJ2-6, with TRBD1 matching 9 bases. The length of the CDR3 is 17 residues. Germline-derived CDR1 and CDR2 are MNHEY and SVGEGT. V shed 2 bases and J 1 base; nucleotides not matched to a gene: 3. The CDR3 coding sequence is TGTGCCAGCAGTTACGGGACAGGGAATTCTGGGGCCAACGTCCTGACTTTC. Translating it yields CASSYGTGNSGANVLTF.

The chain couples TRBV15 to TRBJ2-5; 7 bases match TRBD1. J lost 2 bases, V lost 3 bases, and 6 bases had no gene match. The CDR3 runs to 15 residues. Germline-derived CDR1 and CDR2 are LNHNV and YYDKDF (reference sequence). CDR3: CATSRTGLGQETQYF. The DNA for the CDR3 is TGTGCCACCAGCAGGACAGGGTTAGGACAAGAGACCCAGTACTTC. Using reference TRBV15 and TRBJ2-5 for the parts outside the CDR3, the full variable domain is DAMVIQNPRYQVTQFGKPVTLSCSQTLNHNVMYWYQQKSSQAPKLLFHYYDKDFNNEADTPDNFQSRRPNTSFCFLDIRSPGLGDTAMYLCATSRTGLGQETQYFGPGTRLLVL.

The chain joins TRBV9 to TRBJ2-6, with a weak D call TRBD2 (6 bases). The CDR3 totals 16 residues. Trimming left V 0 bases short and J 0 bases short, with 7 bases between. From germline, CDR1 is SGDLS and CDR2 YYNGEE. CDR3 sequence (DNA): TGTGCCAGCAGCGTAGTGGAGGGCTCTGGGGCCAACGTCCTGACTTTC. Protein sequence: CASSVVEGSGANVLTF.

The chain joins TRBV27 to TRBJ2-3; 12 positions match TRBD2. V shed 11 bases, J shed 4 bases, and the junction held 7 bases outside the gene matches. The CDR3 contains 14 residues. Germline V gene sequence: CDR1 MNHEY, CDR2 SMNVEV (reference sequence). DNA for the CDR3: TGTGCCTGCGGGCTAGCGGGGGGGGCAGATACGCAGTATTTT. Residues: CACGLAGGADTQYF.